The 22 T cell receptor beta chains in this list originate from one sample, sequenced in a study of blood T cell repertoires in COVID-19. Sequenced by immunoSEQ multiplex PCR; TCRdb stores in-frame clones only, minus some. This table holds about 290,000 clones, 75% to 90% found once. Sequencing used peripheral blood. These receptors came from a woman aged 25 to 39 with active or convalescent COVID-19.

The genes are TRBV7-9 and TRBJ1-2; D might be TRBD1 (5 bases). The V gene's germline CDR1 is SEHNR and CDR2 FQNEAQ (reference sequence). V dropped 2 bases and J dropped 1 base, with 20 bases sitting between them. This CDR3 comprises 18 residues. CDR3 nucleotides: TGTGCCAGCAGCTTAATCGGAGGGGTTTATGGGCTTAACTATGGCTACACCTTC. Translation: CASSLIGGVYGLNYGYTF.

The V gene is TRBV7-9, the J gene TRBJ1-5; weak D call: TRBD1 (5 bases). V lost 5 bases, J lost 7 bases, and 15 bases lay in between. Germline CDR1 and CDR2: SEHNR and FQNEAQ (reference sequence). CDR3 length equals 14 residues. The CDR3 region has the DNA TGTGCCAGCAGCCACGGGGGGGATCACCAGCCCCAGCATTTT. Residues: CASSHGGDHQPQHF.

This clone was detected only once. Written as DNA, the CDR3 is TGTGCCAGCAGACCCCTGAGGGAGGCGTCAGCTTTCTTT. It is translated as CASRPLREASAFF. The chain couples TRBV12-3 or TRBV12-4 to TRBJ1-1; D is unresolved. Trimming stripped 6 bases from V and 10 bases from J, with 18 bases between. This CDR3 has 13 amino acids.

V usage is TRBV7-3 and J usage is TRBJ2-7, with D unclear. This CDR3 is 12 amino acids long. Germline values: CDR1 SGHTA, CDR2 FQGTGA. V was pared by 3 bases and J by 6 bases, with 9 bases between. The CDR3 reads CASSFVSCEQYF. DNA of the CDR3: TGTGCCAGCAGCTTTGTTAGCTGCGAGCAGTACTTC.

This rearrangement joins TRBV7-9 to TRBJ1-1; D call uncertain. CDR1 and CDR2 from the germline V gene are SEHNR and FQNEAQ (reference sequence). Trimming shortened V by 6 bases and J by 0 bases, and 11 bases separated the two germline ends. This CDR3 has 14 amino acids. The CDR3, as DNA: TGTGCCAGCAGTCTTCAAGCGTTGAACACTGAAGCTTTCTTT. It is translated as CASSLQALNTEAFF.

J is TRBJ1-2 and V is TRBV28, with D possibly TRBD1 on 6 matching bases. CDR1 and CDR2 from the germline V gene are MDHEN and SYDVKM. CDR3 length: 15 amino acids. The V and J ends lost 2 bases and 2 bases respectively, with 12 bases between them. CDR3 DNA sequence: TGTGCCAGCAGTTTAAGGAGGGGGGGGAACTATGGCTACACCTTC. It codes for CASSLRRGGNYGYTF.

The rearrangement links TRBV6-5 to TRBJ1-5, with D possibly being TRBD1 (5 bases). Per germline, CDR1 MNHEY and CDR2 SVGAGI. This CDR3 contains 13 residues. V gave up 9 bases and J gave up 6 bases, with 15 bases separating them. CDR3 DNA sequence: TGTGCCAGTAGGGCAGGGAGGGTTCAGCCCCAGCATTTT. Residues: CASRAGRVQPQHF.

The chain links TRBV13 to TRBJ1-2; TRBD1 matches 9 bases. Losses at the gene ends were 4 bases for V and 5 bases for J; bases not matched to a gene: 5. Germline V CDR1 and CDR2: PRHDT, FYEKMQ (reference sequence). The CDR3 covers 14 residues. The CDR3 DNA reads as TGTGCCAGCAGCTCACAGGGGGCGGATTATGGCTACACCTTC. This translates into CASSSQGADYGYTF.

CDR3 bases: TGTGCCAGCAGTGGTAGCGGGGGGGCCTCCGGGACCCAGTACTTC. It codes for CASSGSGGASGTQYF. The J gene is TRBJ2-5, the V gene TRBV2, with 11 bases lining up with TRBD2. The CDR3 consists of 15 residues. Germline V CDR1 and CDR2: SNHLY, FYNNEI. V dropped 4 bases and J dropped 7; count of bases not matched to a gene: 8.

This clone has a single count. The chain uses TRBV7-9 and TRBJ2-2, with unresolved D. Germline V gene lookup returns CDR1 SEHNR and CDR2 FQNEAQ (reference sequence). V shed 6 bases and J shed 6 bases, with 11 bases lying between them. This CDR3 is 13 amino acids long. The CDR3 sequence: CASRKAGSGELFF. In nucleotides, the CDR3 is TGTGCCAGCAGAAAAGCAGGTTCCGGGGAGCTGTTTTTT.

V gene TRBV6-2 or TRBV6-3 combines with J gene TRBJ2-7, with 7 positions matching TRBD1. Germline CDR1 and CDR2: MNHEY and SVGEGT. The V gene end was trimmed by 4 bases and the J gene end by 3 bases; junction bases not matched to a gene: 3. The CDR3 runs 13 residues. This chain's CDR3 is CASSWGQIYEQYF. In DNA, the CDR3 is TGTGCCAGCAGTTGGGGACAGATCTACGAGCAGTACTTC.

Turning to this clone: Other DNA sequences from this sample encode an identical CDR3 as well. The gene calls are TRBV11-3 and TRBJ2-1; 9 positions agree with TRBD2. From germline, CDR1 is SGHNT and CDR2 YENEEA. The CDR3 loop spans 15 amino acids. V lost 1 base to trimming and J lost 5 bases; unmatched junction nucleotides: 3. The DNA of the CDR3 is TGTGCCAGCAGCTTAGCGCGGGGGGGGAACAATGAGCAGTTCTTC. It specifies CASSLARGGNNEQFF.

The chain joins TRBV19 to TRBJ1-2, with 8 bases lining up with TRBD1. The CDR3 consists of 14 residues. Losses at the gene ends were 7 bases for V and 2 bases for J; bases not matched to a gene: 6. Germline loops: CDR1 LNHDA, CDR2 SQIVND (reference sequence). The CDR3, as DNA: TGTGCCAGTACCCGGACAGGGAACAACTATGGCTACACCTTC. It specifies CASTRTGNNYGYTF.

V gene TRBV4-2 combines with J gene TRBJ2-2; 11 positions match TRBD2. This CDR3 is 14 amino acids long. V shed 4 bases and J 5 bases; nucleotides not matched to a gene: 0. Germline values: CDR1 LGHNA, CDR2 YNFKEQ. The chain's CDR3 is CASSPSGGTGELFF. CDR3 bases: TGTGCCAGCAGCCCTAGCGGGGGGACCGGGGAGCTGTTTTTT.

The CDR3, as DNA: TGTGCCAGCTCACTTACAGGGGGCTCGGGCTACACCTTC. This translates into CASSLTGGSGYTF. This sequence joins TRBV18 and TRBJ1-2; 9 bases are a match to TRBD1. With 4 bases clipped from V and 8 bases from J, the junction kept 5 bases outside the gene matches. CDR1 KGHSH and CDR2 LQKENI come from the germline V gene. The length of the CDR3 is 13 residues. Filled out from reference TRBV18 and TRBJ1-2, the complete variable domain reads NAGVMQNPRHLVRRRGQEARLRCSPMKGHSHVYWYRQLPEEGLKFMVYLQKENIIDESGMPKERFSAEFPKEGPSILRIQQVVRGDSAAYFCASSLTGGSGYTFGSGTRLTVV.

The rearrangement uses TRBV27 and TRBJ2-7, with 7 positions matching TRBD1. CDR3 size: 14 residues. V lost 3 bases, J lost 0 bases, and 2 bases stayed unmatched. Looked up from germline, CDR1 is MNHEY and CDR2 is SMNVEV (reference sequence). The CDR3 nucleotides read TGTGCCAGCAGTTTCCGGACAGGCTCCTACGAGCAGTACTTC. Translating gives CASSFRTGSYEQYF.

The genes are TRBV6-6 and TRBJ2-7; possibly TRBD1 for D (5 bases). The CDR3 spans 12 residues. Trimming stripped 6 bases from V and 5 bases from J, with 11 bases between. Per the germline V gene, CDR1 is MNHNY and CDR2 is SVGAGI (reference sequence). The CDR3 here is CASSSRGDEQYF. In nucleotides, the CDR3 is TGTGCCAGCAGCTCTAGGGGCGACGAGCAGTACTTC.

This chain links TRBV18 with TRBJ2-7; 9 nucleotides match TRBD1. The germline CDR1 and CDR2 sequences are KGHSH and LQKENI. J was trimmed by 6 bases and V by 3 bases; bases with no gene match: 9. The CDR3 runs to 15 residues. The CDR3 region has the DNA TGTGCCAGCTCACCGCCCGGGACAGGGAAAGGCGAGCAGTACTTC. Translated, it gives CASSPPGTGKGEQYF. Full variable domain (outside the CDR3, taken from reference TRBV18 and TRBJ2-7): NAGVMQNPRHLVRRRGQEARLRCSPMKGHSHVYWYRQLPEEGLKFMVYLQKENIIDESGMPKERFSAEFPKEGPSILRIQQVVRGDSAAYFCASSPPGTGKGEQYFGPGTRLTVT.

CDR3 in amino acids: CASSIWLTGRITEAFF. Written as DNA, the CDR3 is TGTGCCAGTAGTATTTGGCTGACAGGGCGGATCACTGAAGCTTTCTTT. This sequence joins TRBV19 and TRBJ1-1; the match to TRBD1 covers 7 bases. The CDR3 consists of 16 residues. J gave up 4 bases and V 3 bases, and 11 bases lay outside the gene matches. The germline gives CDR1 LNHDA, CDR2 SQIVND (reference sequence).

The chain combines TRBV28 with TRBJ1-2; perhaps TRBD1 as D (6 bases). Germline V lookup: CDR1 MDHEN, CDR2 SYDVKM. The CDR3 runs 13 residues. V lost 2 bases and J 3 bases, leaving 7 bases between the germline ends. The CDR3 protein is CASSLEGDYGYTF. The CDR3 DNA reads TGTGCCAGCAGTTTAGAGGGGGACTATGGCTACACCTTC.

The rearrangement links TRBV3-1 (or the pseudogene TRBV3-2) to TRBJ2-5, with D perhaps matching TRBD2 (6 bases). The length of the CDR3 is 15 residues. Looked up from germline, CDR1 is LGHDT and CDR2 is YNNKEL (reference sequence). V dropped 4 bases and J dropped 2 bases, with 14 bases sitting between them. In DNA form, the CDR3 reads TGTGCCAGCAGCCCTCTGACTAGTAGGCAAGAGACCCAGTACTTC. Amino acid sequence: CASSPLTSRQETQYF.

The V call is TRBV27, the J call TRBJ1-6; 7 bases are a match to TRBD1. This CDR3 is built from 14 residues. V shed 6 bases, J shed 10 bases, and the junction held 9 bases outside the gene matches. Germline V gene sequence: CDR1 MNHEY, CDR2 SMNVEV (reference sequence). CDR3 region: CASSRRGLASPLHF. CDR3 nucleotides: TGTGCCAGCAGCCGCAGGGGGTTGGCATCACCCCTCCACTTT.